This TCR beta chain derives from a study of Ad26.COV2.S vaccination and SARS-CoV-2 variants. The CDR3 contains 14 residues. Germline lookup yields CDR1 LGHDT and CDR2 YNNKEL (reference sequence). V gave up 4 bases and J gave up 3 bases, with 13 bases separating them. Treatment in this sample: around 19 received Ad26.COV2.S at low or high dose, single or two shots; roughly 5 received placebo; per-sample allocation not given. Day 63 following the first vaccine or placebo injection was when the samples were taken. The study used a vaccine consisting of an Ad26 vector that expressed Wuhan-strain SARS-CoV-2 spike. The data were produced by immunoSEQ multiplex PCR, yet TCRdb's version contains in-frame clones alone and is incomplete. This repertoire shows some 640,000 clones, roughly 90% found once; its top ten account for about 1.5%. In its sample, this clone was seen a few times.

Sequencing used peripheral blood, obtained in a trial of Ad26.COV2.S vaccine versus placebo. This chain uses TRBV3-1 (or the pseudogene TRBV3-2) with TRBJ2-7; D call uncertain. The clonotype originates from a person between 18 and 60 years old who received the Ad26.COV2.S COVID-19 vaccine or a placebo. The CDR3 nucleotides read TGTGCCAGCAGCCCGCGGTCAGTCAGCTACGAGCAGTACTTC. Protein: CASSPRSVSYEQYF.